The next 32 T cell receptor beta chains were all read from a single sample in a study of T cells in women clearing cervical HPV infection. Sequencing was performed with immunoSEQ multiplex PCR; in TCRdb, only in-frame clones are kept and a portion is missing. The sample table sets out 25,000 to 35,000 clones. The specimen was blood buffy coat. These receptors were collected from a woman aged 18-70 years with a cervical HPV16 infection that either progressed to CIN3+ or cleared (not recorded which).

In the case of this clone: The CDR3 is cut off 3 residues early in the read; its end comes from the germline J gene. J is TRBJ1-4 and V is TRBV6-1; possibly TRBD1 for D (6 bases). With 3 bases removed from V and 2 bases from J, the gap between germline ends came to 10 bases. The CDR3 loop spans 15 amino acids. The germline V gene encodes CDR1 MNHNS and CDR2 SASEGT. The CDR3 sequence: CASSDTGRTNEKLFF. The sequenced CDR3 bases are TGTGCCAGCAGTGACACAGGGCGCACTAATGAAAAA.

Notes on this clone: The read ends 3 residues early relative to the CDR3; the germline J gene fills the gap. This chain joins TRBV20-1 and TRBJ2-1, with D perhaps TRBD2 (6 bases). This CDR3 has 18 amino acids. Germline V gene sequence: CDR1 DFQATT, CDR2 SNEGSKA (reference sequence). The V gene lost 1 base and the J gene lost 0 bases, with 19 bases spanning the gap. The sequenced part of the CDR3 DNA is TGCAGTGCTAGAGGAAGTGGGACTGAGTTTAGCTCCTACAATGAG. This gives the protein CSARGSGTEFSSYNE. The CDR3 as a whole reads CSARGSGTEFSSYNEQFF.

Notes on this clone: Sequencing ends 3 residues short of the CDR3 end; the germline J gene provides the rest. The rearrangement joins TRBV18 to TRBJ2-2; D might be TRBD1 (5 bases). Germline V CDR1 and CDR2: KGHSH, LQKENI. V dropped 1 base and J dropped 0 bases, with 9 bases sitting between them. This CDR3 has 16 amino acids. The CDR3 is CASSPRRESNTGELFF. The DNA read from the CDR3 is TGTGCCAGCTCACCACGCAGGGAATCGAACACCGGGGAG.

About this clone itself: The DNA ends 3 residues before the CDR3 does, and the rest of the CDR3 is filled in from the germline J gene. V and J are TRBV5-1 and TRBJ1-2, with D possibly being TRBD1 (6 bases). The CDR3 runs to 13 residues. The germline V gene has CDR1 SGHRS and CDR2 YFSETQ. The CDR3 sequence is CASSLATGYGYTF. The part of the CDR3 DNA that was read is TGCGCCAGCAGCTTGGCTACAGGGTACGGC.

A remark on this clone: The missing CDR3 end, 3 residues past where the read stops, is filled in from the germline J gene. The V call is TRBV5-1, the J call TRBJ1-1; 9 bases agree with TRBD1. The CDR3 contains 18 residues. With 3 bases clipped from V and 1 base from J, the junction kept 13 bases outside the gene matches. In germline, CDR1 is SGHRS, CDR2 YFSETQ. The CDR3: CASSSVPGQGRGNTEAFF. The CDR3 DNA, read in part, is TGCGCCAGCAGCTCTGTACCCGGACAGGGGAGAGGGAACACTGAA.

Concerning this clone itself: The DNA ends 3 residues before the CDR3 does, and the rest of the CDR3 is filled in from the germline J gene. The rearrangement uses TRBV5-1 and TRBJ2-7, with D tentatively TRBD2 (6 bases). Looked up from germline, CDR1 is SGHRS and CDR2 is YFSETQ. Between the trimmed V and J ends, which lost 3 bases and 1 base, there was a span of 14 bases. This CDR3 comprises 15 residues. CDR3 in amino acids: CASSSPKEGSYEQYF. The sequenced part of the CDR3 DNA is TGCGCCAGCAGCTCCCCAAAGGAGGGTTCCTACGAG.

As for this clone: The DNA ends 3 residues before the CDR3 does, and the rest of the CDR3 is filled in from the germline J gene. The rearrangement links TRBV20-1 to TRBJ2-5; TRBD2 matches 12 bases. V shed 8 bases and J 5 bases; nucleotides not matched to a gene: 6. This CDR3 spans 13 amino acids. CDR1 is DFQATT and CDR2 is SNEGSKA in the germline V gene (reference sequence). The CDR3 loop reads CSLLAGGLETQYF. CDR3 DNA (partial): TGCAGTCTACTAGCGGGGGGCCTGGAGACC.

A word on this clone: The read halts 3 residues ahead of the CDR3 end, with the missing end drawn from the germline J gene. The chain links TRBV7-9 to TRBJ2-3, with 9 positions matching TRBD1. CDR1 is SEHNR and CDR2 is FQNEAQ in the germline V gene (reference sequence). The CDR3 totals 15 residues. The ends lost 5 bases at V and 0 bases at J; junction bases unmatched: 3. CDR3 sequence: CASSPDRGSTDTQYF. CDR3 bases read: TGTGCCAGCAGCCCGGACAGGGGAAGCACAGATACG.

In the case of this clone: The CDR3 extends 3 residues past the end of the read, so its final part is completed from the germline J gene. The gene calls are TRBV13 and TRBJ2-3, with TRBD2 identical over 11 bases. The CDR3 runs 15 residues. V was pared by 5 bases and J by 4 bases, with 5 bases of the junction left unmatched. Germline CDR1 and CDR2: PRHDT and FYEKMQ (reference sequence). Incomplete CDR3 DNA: TGTGCCAGCAGCCCATATAGCGGGGGGGCAGATACG. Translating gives CASSPYSGGADT. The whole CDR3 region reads CASSPYSGGADTQYF.

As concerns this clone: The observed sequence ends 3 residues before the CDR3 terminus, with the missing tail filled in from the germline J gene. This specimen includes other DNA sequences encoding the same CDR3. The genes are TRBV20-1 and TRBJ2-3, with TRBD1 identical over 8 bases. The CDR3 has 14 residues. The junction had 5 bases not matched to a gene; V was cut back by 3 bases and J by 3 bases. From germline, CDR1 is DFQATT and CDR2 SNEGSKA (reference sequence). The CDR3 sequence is CSAREGQGTDTQYF. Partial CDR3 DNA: TGCAGTGCTAGGGAAGGACAGGGAACAGATACG.

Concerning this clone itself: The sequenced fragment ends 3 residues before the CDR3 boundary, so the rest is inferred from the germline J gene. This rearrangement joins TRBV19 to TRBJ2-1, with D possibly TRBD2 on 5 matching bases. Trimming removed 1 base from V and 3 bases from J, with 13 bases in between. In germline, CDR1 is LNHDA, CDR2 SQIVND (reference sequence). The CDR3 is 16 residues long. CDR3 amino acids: CASSIGSGVSYNEQFF. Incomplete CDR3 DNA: TGTGCCAGTAGTATAGGGTCCGGGGTGAGCTACAATGAG.

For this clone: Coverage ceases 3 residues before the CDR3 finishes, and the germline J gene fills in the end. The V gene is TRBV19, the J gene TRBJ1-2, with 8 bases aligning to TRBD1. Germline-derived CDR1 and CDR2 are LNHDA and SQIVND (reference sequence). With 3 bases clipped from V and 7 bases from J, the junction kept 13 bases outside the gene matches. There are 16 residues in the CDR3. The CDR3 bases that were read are TGTGCCAGTAGTATCCCTAGACAGGGGAAATCTGGTGGC. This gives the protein CASSIPRQGKSGG. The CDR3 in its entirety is CASSIPRQGKSGGYTF. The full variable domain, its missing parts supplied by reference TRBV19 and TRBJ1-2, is DGGITQSPKYLFRKEGQNVTLSCEQNLNHDAMYWYRQDPGQGLRLIYYSQIVNDFQKGDIAEGYSVSREKKESFPLTVTSAQKNPTAFYLCASSIPRQGKSGGYTFGSGTRLTVV.

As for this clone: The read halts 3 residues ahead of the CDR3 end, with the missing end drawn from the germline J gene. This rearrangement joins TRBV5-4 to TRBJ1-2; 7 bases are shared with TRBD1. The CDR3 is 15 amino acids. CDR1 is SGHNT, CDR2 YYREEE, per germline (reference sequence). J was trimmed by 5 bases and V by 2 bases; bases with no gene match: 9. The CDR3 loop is CASSFRQGGWYGYTF. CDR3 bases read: TGTGCCAGCAGCTTTCGGCAGGGGGGCTGGTATGGC.

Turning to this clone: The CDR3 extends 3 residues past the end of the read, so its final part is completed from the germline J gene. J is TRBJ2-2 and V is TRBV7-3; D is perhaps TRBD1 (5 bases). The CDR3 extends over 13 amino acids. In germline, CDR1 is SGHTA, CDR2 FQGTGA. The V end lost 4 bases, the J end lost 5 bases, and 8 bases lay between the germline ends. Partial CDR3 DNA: TGTGCCAGCAGCTCCGACAGAACCGGGGAG. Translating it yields CASSSDRTGE. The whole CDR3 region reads CASSSDRTGELFF.

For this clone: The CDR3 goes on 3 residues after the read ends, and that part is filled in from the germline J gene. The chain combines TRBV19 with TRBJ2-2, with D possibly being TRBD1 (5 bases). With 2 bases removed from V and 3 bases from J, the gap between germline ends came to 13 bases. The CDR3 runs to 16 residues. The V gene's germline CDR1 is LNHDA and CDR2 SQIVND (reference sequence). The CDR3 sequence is CASSIFAGSDTGELFF. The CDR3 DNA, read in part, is TGTGCCAGTAGTATATTCGCAGGGTCTGACACCGGGGAG. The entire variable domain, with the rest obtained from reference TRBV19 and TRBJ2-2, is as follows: DGGITQSPKYLFRKEGQNVTLSCEQNLNHDAMYWYRQDPGQGLRLIYYSQIVNDFQKGDIAEGYSVSREKKESFPLTVTSAQKNPTAFYLCASSIFAGSDTGELFFGEGSRLTVL.

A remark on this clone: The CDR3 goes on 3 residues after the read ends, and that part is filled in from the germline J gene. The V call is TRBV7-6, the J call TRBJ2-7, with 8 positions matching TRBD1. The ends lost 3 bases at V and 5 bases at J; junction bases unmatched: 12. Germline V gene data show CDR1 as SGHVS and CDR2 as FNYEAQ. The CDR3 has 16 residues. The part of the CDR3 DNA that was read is TGTGCCAGCAGCTTGATGACAGGGGAAACCCTACACGAG. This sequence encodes CASSLMTGETLHE. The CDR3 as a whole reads CASSLMTGETLHEQYF.

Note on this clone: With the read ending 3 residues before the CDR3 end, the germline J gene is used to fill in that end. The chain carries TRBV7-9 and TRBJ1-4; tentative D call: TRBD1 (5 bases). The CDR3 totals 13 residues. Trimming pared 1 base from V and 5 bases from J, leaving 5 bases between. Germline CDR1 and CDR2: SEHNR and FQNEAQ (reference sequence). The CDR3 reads CASSLDRNEKLFF. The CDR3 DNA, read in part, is TGTGCCAGCAGCTTAGACAGGAATGAAAAA.

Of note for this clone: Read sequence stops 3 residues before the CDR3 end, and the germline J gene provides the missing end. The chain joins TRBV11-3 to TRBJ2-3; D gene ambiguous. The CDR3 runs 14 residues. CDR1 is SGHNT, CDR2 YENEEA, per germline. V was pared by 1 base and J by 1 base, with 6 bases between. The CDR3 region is CASSLGGRTDTQYF. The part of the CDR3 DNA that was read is TGTGCCAGCAGCTTAGGCGGCCGCACAGATACG.

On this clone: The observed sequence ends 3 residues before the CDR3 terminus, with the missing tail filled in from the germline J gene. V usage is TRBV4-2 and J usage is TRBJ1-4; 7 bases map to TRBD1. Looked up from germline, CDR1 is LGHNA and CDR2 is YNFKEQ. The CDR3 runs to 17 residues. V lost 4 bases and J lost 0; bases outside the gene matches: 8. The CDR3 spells CASSRQGTFATNEKLFF. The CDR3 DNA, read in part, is TGTGCCAGCAGCCGACAGGGTACCTTTGCAACTAATGAAAAA.

CDR3 sequence reads: CASSTGAVYGYTF. Incomplete CDR3 DNA: TGTGCCAGTAGTACAGGGGCGGTCTATGGC. The rearrangement uses TRBV19 and TRBJ1-2; perhaps TRBD1 as D (6 bases). The read ends 3 residues early relative to the CDR3; the germline J gene fills the gap. There are 13 residues in the CDR3. The V end lost 4 bases, the J end lost 4 bases, and 10 bases lay between the germline ends. Germline CDR1 and CDR2: LNHDA and SQIVND (reference sequence).

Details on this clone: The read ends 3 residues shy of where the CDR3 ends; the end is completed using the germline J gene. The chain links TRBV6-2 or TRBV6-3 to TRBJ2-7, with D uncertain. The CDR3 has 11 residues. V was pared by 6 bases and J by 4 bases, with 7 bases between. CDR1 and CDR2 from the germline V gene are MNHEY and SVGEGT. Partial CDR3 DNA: TGTGCCAGCAGCTACACTTACGAG. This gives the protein CASSYTYE. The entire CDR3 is CASSYTYEQYF.

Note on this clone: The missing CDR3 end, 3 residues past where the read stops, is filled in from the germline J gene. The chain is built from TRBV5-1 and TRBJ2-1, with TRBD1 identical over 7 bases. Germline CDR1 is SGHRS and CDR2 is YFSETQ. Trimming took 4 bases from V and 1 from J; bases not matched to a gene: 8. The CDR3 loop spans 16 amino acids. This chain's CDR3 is CASSSETGASYNEQFF. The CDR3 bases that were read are TGCGCCAGCAGCAGCGAAACAGGGGCGTCCTACAATGAG.

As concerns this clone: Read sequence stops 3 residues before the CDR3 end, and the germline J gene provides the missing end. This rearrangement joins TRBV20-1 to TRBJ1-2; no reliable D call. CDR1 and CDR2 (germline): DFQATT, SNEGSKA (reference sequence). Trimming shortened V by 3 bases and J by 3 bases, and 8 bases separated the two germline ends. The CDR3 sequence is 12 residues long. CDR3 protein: CSASNRDYGYTF. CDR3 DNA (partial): TGCAGTGCTAGTAACAGAGACTATGGC.

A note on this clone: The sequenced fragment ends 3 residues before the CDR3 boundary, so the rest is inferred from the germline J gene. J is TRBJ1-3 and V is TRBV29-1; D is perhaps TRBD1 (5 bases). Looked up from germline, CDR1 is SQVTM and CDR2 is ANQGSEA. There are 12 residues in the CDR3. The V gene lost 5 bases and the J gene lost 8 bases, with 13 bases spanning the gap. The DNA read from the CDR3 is TGCAGCGTTTGGGAAGGGGAGTACACC. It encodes CSVWEGEYT. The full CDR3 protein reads CSVWEGEYTIYF.

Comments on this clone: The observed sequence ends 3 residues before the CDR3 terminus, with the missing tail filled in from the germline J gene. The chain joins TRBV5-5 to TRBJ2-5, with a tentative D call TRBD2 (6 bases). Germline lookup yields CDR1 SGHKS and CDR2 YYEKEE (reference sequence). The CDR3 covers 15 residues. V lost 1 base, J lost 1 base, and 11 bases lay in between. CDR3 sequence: CASSLTGLPQETQYF. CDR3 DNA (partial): TGTGCCAGCAGCTTGACGGGACTCCCCCAAGAGACC.

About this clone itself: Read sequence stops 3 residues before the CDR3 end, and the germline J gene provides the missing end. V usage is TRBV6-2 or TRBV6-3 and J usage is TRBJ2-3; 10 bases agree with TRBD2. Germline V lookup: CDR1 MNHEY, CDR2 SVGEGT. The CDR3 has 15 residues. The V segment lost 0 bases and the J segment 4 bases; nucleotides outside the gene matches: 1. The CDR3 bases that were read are TGTGCCAGCAGTTACTCAGCGGGGGGGGCAGATACG. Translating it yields CASSYSAGGADT. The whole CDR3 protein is CASSYSAGGADTQYF.

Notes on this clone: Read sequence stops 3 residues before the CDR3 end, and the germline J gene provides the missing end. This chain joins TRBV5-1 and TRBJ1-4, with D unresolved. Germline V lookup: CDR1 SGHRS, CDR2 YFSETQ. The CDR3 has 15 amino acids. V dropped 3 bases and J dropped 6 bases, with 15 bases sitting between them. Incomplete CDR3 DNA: TGCGCCAGCAGCTCCCAGCGGAGGACGGATGAAAAA. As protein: CASSSQRRTDEK. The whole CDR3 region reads CASSSQRRTDEKLFF.

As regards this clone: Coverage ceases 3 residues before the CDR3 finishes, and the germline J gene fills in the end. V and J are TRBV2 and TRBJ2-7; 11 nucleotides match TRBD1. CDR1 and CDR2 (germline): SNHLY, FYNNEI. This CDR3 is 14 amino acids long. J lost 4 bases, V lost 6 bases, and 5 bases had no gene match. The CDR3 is CASSWDRGRYEQYF. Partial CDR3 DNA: TGTGCCAGCAGCTGGGACAGGGGGAGGTACGAG.

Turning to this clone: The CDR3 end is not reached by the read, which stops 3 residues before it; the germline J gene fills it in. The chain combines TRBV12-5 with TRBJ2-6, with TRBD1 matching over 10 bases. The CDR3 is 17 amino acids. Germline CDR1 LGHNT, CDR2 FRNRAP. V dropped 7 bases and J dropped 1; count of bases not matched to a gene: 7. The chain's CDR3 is CASDPRDRGSGANVLTF. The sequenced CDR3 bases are TGTGCTAGTGATCCCCGGGACAGGGGTTCTGGGGCCAACGTC.

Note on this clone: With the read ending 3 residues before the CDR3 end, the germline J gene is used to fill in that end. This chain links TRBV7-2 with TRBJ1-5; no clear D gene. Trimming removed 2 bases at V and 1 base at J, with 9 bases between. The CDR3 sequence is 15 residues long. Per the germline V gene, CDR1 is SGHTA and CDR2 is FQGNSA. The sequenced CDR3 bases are TGTGCCAGCAGCTTAATGTCAGGAAGCAATCAGCCC. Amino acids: CASSLMSGSNQP. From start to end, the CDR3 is CASSLMSGSNQPQHF.

The part of the CDR3 DNA that was read is TGTGCCAGCAGCTTTCTCTCCTCCTACGAG. Translation: CASSFLSSYE. The CDR3 in its entirety is CASSFLSSYEQYF. This chain links TRBV7-9 with TRBJ2-7; unclear D gene. The CDR3 goes on 3 residues after the read ends, and that part is filled in from the germline J gene. The germline CDR1 and CDR2 sequences are SEHNR and FQNEAQ (reference sequence). Trimming shortened V by 3 bases and J by 0 bases, and 6 bases separated the two germline ends. This CDR3 region has 13 residues.

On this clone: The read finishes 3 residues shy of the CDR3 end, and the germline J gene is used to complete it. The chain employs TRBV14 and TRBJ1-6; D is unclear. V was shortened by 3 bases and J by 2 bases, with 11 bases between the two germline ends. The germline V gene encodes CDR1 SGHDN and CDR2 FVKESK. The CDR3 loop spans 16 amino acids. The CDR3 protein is CASSHDSSPYNSPLHF. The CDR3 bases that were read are TGTGCCAGCAGCCACGACTCCAGCCCCTATAATTCACCC.